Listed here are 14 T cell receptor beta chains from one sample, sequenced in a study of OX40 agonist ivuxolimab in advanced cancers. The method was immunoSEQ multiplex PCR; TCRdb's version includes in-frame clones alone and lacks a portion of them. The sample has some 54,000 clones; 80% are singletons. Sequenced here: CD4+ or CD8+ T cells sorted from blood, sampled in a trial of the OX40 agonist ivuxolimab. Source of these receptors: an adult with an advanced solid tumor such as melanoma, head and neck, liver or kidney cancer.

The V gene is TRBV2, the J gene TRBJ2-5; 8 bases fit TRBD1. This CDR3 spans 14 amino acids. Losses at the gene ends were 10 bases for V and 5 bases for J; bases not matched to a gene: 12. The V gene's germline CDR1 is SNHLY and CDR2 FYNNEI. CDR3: CAIPTGGFRETQYF. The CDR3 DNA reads TGTGCCATCCCTACAGGGGGGTTTCGGGAGACCCAGTACTTC.

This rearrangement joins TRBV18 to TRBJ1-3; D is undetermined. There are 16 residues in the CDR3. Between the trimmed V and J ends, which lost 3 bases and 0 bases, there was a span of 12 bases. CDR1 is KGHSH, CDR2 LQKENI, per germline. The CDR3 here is CASSPVTVPSGNTIYF. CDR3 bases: TGTGCCAGCTCACCGGTAACAGTTCCCTCTGGAAACACCATATATTTT.

CDR3 residues: CASRTVGGQETQYF. CDR3 coding DNA: TGCGCCAGCAGGACGGTGGGGGGGCAGGAGACCCAGTACTTC. V is TRBV5-1 and J is TRBJ2-5; D is possibly TRBD2 (7 bases). Germline CDR1 and CDR2: SGHRS and YFSETQ. Trimming took 5 bases from V and 5 from J, leaving 16 bases between them. This CDR3 comprises 14 residues.

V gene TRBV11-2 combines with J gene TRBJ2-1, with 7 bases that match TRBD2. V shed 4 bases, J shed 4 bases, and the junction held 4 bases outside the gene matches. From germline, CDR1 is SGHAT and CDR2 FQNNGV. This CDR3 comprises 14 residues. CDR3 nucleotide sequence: TGTGCCAGCAGCTGGACTAGATTTTACAATGAGCAGTTCTTC. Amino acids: CASSWTRFYNEQFF. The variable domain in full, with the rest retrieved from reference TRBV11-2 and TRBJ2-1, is EAGVAQSPRYKIIEKRQSVAFWCNPISGHATLYWYQQILGQGPKLLIQFQNNGVVDDSQLPKDRFSAERLKGVDSTLKIQPAKLEDSAVYLCASSWTRFYNEQFFGPGTRLTVL.

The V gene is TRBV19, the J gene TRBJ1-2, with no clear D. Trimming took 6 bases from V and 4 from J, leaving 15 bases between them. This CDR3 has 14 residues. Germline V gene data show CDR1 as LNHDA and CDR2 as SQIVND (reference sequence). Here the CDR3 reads CASRYLADVYGYTF. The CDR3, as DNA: TGTGCCAGTAGGTACCTGGCCGATGTCTATGGCTACACCTTC.

CDR3 DNA sequence: TGTGCCAGCGGGGGAACGGTCGACACTGAAGCTTTCTTT. This codes for CASGGTVDTEAFF. The chain couples TRBV2 to TRBJ1-1; D is possibly TRBD1 (5 bases). Trimming removed 8 bases from V and 3 bases from J, with 13 bases in between. The CDR3 runs 13 residues. In germline, CDR1 is SNHLY, CDR2 FYNNEI.

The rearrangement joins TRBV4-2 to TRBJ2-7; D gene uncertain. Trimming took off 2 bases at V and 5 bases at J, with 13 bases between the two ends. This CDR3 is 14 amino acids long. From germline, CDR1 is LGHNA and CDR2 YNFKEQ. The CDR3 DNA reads TGTGCCAGCAGCCAATCATCAGGCTTCAACGAGCAGTACTTC. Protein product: CASSQSSGFNEQYF.

The CDR3 coding sequence is TGTGCCAGCAGCTCAACTGCAGGAGTCCACGAGCAGTACTTC. Its protein is CASSSTAGVHEQYF. This chain joins TRBV7-2 and TRBJ2-7, with D unclear. CDR1 is SGHTA and CDR2 is FQGNSA in the germline V gene. CDR3 length: 14 amino acids. Deletions cut 4 bases from V and 5 bases from J, with 15 bases between.

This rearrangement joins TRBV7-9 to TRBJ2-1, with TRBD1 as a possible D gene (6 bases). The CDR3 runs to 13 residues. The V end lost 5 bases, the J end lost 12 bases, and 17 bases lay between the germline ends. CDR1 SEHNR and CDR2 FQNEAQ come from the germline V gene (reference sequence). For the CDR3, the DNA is TGTGCCAGCAGCCCCGTTCGGCTAGGGGGGCAGTTCTTC. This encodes CASSPVRLGGQFF.

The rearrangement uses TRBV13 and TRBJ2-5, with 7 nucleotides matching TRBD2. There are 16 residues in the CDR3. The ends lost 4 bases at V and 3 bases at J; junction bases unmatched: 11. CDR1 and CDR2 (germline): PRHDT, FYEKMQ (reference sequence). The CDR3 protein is CASSSLGLAEEETQYF. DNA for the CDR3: TGTGCCAGCAGCTCACTCGGGCTAGCGGAAGAAGAGACCCAGTACTTC.

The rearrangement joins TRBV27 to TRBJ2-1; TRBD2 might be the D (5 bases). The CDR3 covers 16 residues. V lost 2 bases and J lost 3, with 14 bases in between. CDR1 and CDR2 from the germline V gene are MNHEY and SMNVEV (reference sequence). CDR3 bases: TGTGCCAGCAGTTTACAGCGGCAGACTAACTACAATGAGCAGTTCTTC. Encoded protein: CASSLQRQTNYNEQFF.

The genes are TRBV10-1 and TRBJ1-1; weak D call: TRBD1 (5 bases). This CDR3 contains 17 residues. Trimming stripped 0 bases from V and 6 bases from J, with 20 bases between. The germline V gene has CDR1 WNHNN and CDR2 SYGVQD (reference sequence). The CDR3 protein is CASSESLRPRRDAEAFF. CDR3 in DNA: TGCGCCAGCAGTGAGTCCCTTCGCCCCCGTCGGGACGCTGAAGCTTTCTTT.

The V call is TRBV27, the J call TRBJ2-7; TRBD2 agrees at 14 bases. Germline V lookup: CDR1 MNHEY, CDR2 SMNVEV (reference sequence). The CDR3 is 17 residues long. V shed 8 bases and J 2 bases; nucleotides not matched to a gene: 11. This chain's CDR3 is CASGPGLAGVFPYEQYF. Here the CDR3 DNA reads TGTGCCAGCGGGCCGGGACTAGCGGGAGTTTTCCCCTACGAGCAGTACTTC.

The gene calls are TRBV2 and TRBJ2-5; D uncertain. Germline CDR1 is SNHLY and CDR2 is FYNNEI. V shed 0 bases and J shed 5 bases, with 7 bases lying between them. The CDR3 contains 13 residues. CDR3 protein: CASSEARYETQYF. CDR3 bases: TGTGCCAGCAGTGAAGCGCGGTACGAGACCCAGTACTTC.